A single sample is the source of the 22 T cell receptor beta chains below, sequenced in a study of blood T cell repertoires in COVID-19. The assay was immunoSEQ multiplex PCR, and TCRdb's table has in-frame clones only and misses some. The profile shows around 230,000 clones, roughly nine tenths of them singletons. The sample taken for sequencing was peripheral blood. The receptor source for this set is a man in his forties with acute or convalescent COVID-19.

J is TRBJ2-7 and V is TRBV2; 9 bases are shared with TRBD2. With V trimmed by 11 bases and J by 4 bases, 6 bases remained unmatched. Germline V CDR1 and CDR2: SNHLY, FYNNEI. CDR3 length: 12 residues. The CDR3 sequence is CALSGSKYEQYF. The CDR3 bases are TGTGCCCTTAGCGGGAGCAAGTACGAGCAGTACTTC.

The J gene is TRBJ2-3, the V gene TRBV6-5; TRBD2 agrees at 7 bases. The germline V gene encodes CDR1 MNHEY and CDR2 SVGAGI. The CDR3 has 12 amino acids. J gave up 6 bases and V 11 bases, and 8 bases lay outside the gene matches. DNA for the CDR3: TGTGCCGCCTGGACTAGGAGGGATACGCAGTATTTT. It specifies CAAWTRRDTQYF.

V and J are TRBV6-1 and TRBJ2-7, with D possibly matching TRBD1 (6 bases). The CDR3 totals 15 residues. The germline V gene has CDR1 MNHNS and CDR2 SASEGT. Trimming removed 3 bases from V and 0 bases from J, with 12 bases in between. CDR3 protein: CASSDPGQGSYEQYF. The CDR3 nucleotides are TGTGCCAGCAGTGACCCGGGACAAGGCTCCTACGAGCAGTACTTC.

The chain combines TRBV7-2 with TRBJ2-1, with a tentative D call TRBD2 (6 bases). The CDR3 contains 15 residues. Germline V gene data show CDR1 as SGHTA and CDR2 as FQGNSA. V lost 1 base to trimming and J lost 7 bases, with 14 bases between them. CDR3 DNA sequence: TGTGCCAGCAGCTTAGACGGGGGTTTGGGAAATGAGCAGTTCTTC. This translates into CASSLDGGLGNEQFF.

The chain is built from TRBV28 and TRBJ2-7, with 8 bases that match TRBD2. CDR1 is MDHEN, CDR2 SYDVKM, per germline. J lost 0 bases, V lost 6 bases, and 7 bases had no gene match. The CDR3 extends over 15 amino acids. CDR3: CASRSSGSGSYEQYF. Here the CDR3 DNA reads TGTGCCAGCAGGTCGAGCGGGAGCGGCTCCTACGAGCAGTACTTC.

The chain joins TRBV7-6 to TRBJ1-3; tentatively, D is TRBD1 (6 bases). This CDR3 has 15 amino acids. Trimming shortened V by 0 bases and J by 4 bases, and 10 bases separated the two germline ends. Germline lookup yields CDR1 SGHVS and CDR2 FNYEAQ. DNA of the CDR3: TGTGCCAGCAGCTTAGCCCGGACAGAGGGAAACACCATATATTTT. As protein: CASSLARTEGNTIYF.

The CDR3 region has the DNA TGTGCCAGAACCCCGAGACTAGGAGTTTCCTACAATGAGCAGTTCTTC. Translating it yields CARTPRLGVSYNEQFF. This chain connects TRBV30 to TRBJ2-1; TRBD2 is a possible D gene (6 bases). CDR1 is GTSNPN and CDR2 is SVGIG in the germline V gene (reference sequence). The CDR3 spans 16 residues. V lost 8 bases and J 1 base, leaving 21 bases between the germline ends.

This rearrangement joins TRBV6-6 to TRBJ1-5; D might be TRBD1 (6 bases). The CDR3 length is 15 residues. The ends were cut back, 6 bases at V and 3 bases at J, with 15 bases in the middle. Looked up from germline, CDR1 is MNHNY and CDR2 is SVGAGI (reference sequence). Here the CDR3 DNA reads TGTGCCAGCAGCCTGGGACAAAACCCCAATCAGCCCCAGCATTTT. Protein product: CASSLGQNPNQPQHF.

The chain uses TRBV4-2 and TRBJ2-1; perhaps TRBD2 as D (5 bases). CDR3 length: 17 amino acids. Trimming left V 5 bases short and J 2 bases short, with 19 bases between. The germline CDR1 and CDR2 sequences are LGHNA and YNFKEQ. As DNA, the CDR3 is TGTGCCAGCAGCGAAAGGGTCTCCGGGATACCCTACAATGAGCAGTTCTTC. Translation gives CASSERVSGIPYNEQFF.

In its sample, this clone was seen once. V is TRBV10-1 and J is TRBJ2-7, with TRBD2 matching 9 bases. V lost 3 bases and J lost 2; bases outside the gene matches: 8. The CDR3 length is 16 residues. CDR1 and CDR2 (germline): WNHNN, SYGVQD (reference sequence). For the CDR3, the DNA is TGCGCCAGCAGTGAAGAGCGGGGGGTCACCACCTACGAGCAGTACTTC. It yields the protein CASSEERGVTTYEQYF.

The CDR3 sequence is CASSSREPQKLFF. DNA of the CDR3: TGTGCCAGCAGCTCTCGCGAGCCACAAAAACTGTTTTTT. The chain links TRBV7-9 to TRBJ1-4; D not resolved. Germline V gene data show CDR1 as SEHNR and CDR2 as FQNEAQ (reference sequence). CDR3 length equals 13 residues. V dropped 4 bases and J dropped 9 bases, with 12 bases sitting between them.

The V and J genes are TRBV27 and TRBJ2-7; D unclear. The CDR3 sequence is 12 residues long. V lost 6 bases to trimming and J lost 0 bases, with 6 bases between them. Germline values: CDR1 MNHEY, CDR2 SMNVEV (reference sequence). The CDR3 loop is CASSDNSYEQYF. The CDR3 nucleotides are TGTGCCAGCAGCGACAACTCCTACGAGCAGTACTTC.

CDR3 DNA sequence: TGTGCCAGCAGCTTAGGACAGGGGTCCGCCGGGCAGGACAAAAAACTGTTTTTT. As protein: CASSLGQGSAGQDKKLFF. The chain uses TRBV7-3 and TRBJ1-4; TRBD1 agrees at 9 bases. CDR1 is SGHTA, CDR2 FQGTGA, per germline. With 2 bases clipped from V and 9 bases from J, the junction kept 16 bases outside the gene matches. This CDR3 spans 18 amino acids. Combining the CDR3 with reference TRBV7-3 and TRBJ1-4 gives the whole variable domain GAGVSQTPSNKVTEKGKYVELRCDPISGHTALYWYRQSLGQGPEFLIYFQGTGAADDSGLPNDRFFAVRPEGSVSTLKIQRTERGDSAVYLCASSLGQGSAGQDKKLFFGSGTQLSVL.

The rearrangement links TRBV10-2 to TRBJ2-3; weak D call: TRBD2 (6 bases). The CDR3 covers 14 residues. V lost 4 bases and J lost 4, with 12 bases in between. Per the germline V gene, CDR1 is WSHSY and CDR2 is SAAADI. This CDR3 is CASSGRVVADTQYF. As DNA, the CDR3 is TGCGCCAGCAGTGGGAGGGTCGTGGCAGATACGCAGTATTTT.

V is TRBV7-8 and J is TRBJ1-1; 8 bases agree with TRBD1. Per germline, CDR1 SGHVS and CDR2 FQNEAQ. The CDR3 contains 15 residues. Trimming removed 1 base from V and 6 bases from J; junction bases left unmatched: 7. The CDR3 DNA is TGTGCCAGCAGCTTAGGTCGCGGACAGGGAGCTGAAGCTTTCTTT. This translates into CASSLGRGQGAEAFF.

This chain connects TRBV18 to TRBJ1-1; D possibly corresponds to TRBD1 (5 bases). Looked up from germline, CDR1 is KGHSH and CDR2 is LQKENI. CDR3 size: 13 residues. V lost 6 bases and J 7 bases, leaving 15 bases between the germline ends. CDR3 sequence (DNA): TGTGCCAGCTCGCTCATTCAGGGTCGTGAAGCTTTCTTT. As protein: CASSLIQGREAFF.

This clone was counted a single time. V usage is TRBV21-1 and J usage is TRBJ2-1; the table's D call, TRBD2, was not checked against the DNA. TRBV21-1 is labeled a pseudogene. This CDR3 is 16 amino acids long. CDR3 region: CASSRVTSGRAKEQFF. As DNA, the CDR3 is TGTGCCAGCAGCAGAGTAACTAGCGGGAGGGCCAAGGAGCAGTTCTTC.

The V gene is TRBV7-9, the J gene TRBJ1-2, with TRBD1 identical over 7 bases. The CDR3 runs 12 residues. The V and J ends lost 5 bases and 5 bases, in that order; junction bases with no gene match: 2. Germline V lookup: CDR1 SEHNR, CDR2 FQNEAQ (reference sequence). Here the CDR3 reads CASSQQGYGYTF. CDR3 nucleotides: TGTGCCAGCAGCCAACAGGGGTATGGCTACACCTTC.

This chain connects TRBV28 to TRBJ2-7; D is unclear. Trimming stripped 6 bases from V and 1 base from J, with 7 bases between. The CDR3 totals 12 residues. Looked up from germline, CDR1 is MDHEN and CDR2 is SYDVKM. The CDR3 reads CASSLRSYEQYF. CDR3 nucleotide sequence: TGTGCCAGCAGCCTCAGGTCCTACGAGCAGTACTTC. The full variable domain, rest sourced from reference TRBV28 and TRBJ2-7, is DVKVTQSSRYLVKRTGEKVFLECVQDMDHENMFWYRQDPGLGLRLIYFSYDVKMKEKGDIPEGYSVSREKKERFSLILESASTNQTSMYLCASSLRSYEQYFGPGTRLTVT.

This clone has just one count. The chain links TRBV28 to TRBJ2-7, with TRBD2 matching 11 bases. V was pared by 7 bases and J by 7 bases, with 9 bases of the junction left unmatched. Looked up from germline, CDR1 is MDHEN and CDR2 is SYDVKM. The CDR3 loop spans 14 amino acids. The CDR3 loop is CASTVAGGRTEQYF. CDR3 in DNA: TGTGCCAGCACTGTAGCGGGAGGGCGAACAGAGCAGTACTTC.

The chain combines TRBV7-9 with TRBJ2-7, with D maybe TRBD1 (5 bases). Deletions cut 4 bases from V and 4 bases from J, with 17 bases between. This CDR3 is built from 15 residues. The germline V gene encodes CDR1 SEHNR and CDR2 FQNEAQ (reference sequence). The CDR3 sequence: CASSYQGSIVYEQYF. CDR3 DNA: TGTGCCAGCAGCTACCAGGGATCGATAGTGTACGAGCAGTACTTC.

The chain has TRBV19 and TRBJ1-5; 9 bases line up with TRBD1. This CDR3 has 15 residues. CDR1 and CDR2 (germline): LNHDA, SQIVND (reference sequence). J lost 5 bases, V lost 5 bases, and 7 bases had no gene match. The CDR3: CASSVTGTGYQPQHF. CDR3 nucleotide sequence: TGTGCCAGTAGTGTAACCGGGACAGGGTATCAGCCCCAGCATTTT.